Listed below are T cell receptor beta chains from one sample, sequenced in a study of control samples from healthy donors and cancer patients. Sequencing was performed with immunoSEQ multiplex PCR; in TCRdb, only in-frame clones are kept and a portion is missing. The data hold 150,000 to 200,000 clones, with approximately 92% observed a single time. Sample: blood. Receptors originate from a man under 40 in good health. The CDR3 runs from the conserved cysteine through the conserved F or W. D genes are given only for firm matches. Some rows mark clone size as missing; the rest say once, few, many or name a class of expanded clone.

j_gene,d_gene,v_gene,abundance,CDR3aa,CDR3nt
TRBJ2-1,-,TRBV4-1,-,CASSLATGPIYNEQFF,TGCGCCAGCAGCCTAGCAACGGGCCCAATATACAATGAGCAGTTCTTC
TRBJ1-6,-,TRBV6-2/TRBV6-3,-,CASSYGETVSSYNSPLHF,TGTGCCAGCAGTTACGGCGAGACAGTTTCATCCTATAATTCACCCCTCCACTTT
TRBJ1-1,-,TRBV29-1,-,CSVFPNTEAFF,TGCAGCGTTTTCCCGAACACTGAAGCTTTCTTT
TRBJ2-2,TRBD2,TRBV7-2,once,CASSLGWGEAGIHRELFF,TGTGCCAGCAGCTTAGGATGGGGTGAAGCGGGAATCCACCGGGAGCTGTTTTTT
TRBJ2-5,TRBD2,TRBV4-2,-,CASSRLELAVQETQYF,TGTGCCAGCAGCCGCCTAGAGCTAGCGGTCCAAGAGACCCAGTACTTC
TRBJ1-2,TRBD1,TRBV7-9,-,CASSVGQAFVYGYTF,TGTGCCAGCAGCGTGGGACAGGCCTTTGTCTATGGCTACACCTTC
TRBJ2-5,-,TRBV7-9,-,CASSSPLGWQETQYF,TGTGCCAGCAGCTCCCCCCTTGGGTGGCAAGAGACCCAGTACTTC
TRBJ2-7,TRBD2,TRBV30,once,CAWTSGTTEQYF,TGTGCCTGGACTAGCGGGACGACCGAGCAGTACTTC
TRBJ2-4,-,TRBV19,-,CASSLHGTGPAKNIQYF,TGTGCCAGTAGTTTACATGGGACGGGACCTGCCAAAAACATTCAGTACTTC
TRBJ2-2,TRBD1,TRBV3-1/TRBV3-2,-,CASSPPGTGVPGTGELFF,TGTGCCAGCAGCCCCCCCGGGACAGGGGTGCCGGGGACCGGGGAGCTGTTTTTT
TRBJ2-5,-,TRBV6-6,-,CASTTSGGAETQYF,TGTGCCAGCACTACCTCTGGGGGGGCCGAGACCCAGTACTTC
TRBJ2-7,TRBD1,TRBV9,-,CASSVGPGGYEQYF,TGTGCCAGCAGCGTAGGTCCAGGGGGTTACGAGCAGTACTTC
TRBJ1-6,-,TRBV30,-,CAWSRGTDNSPLHF,TGTGCCTGGAGCCGTGGAACAGATAATTCACCCCTCCACTTT
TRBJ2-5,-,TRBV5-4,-,CASSLITGRETQYF,TGTGCCAGCAGCTTAATCACAGGGAGGGAGACCCAGTACTTC
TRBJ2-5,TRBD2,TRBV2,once,CASSDRSGRAVETQYF,TGTGCCAGCAGTGACAGGAGCGGGAGGGCCGTAGAGACCCAGTACTTC
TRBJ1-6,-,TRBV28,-,CASSLGRTNSPLHF,TGTGCCAGCAGTTTGGGGCGGACCAATTCACCCCTCCACTTT
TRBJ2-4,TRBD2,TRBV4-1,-,CASSHGLAGVKAKNIQYF,TGCGCCAGCAGCCACGGACTAGCGGGAGTCAAAGCCAAAAACATTCAGTACTTC
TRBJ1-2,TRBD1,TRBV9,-,CASSGGTGYGYTF,TGTGCCAGCAGCGGGGGGACAGGCTATGGCTACACCTTC
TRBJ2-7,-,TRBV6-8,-,CASRGGPEETYEQYF,TGTGCCAGCAGGGGAGGACCCGAAGAGACCTACGAGCAGTACTTC
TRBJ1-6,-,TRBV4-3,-,CASSQDNSYNSPLHF,TGCGCCAGCAGCCAAGACAACAGCTATAATTCACCCCTCCACTTT
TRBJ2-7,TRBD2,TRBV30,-,CAWSVRASGVSEQYF,TGTGCCTGGAGTGTACGGGCTAGCGGGGTCTCTGAGCAGTACTTC
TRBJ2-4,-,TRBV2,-,CASSGTIAKNIQYF,TGTGCCAGCTCCGGGACAATAGCCAAAAACATTCAGTACTTC